This record looks at one TCR beta chain sequence and its context. Antigen unknown. Recipients were bled about 28 days pretransplant and at posttransplant days 30, 100, 180. This sample stems from a study of T cell clonotyping in hematopoietic cell transplantation. Study outcomes and limitations: Recipient TCR diversity dropped after transplant; expanded clonotypes rose from day 30 to 180. Without cell sorting, CD4 versus CD8 contributions remain unresolved. Few recipient clonotypes overlapped donors; over 95% were de novo at given depth.

The data were produced by immunoSEQ multiplex PCR, yet TCRdb's version contains in-frame clones alone and is incomplete. Here the sample spans some 13,000 clones, about 93% being singletons. The sequence derives from a male patient in his sixties or seventies who had an allogeneic stem cell transplant from an unrelated donor, so the T cells may come from the graft donor. Some clones in this sample may be carry-over from other donors' samples. Sample: PBMCs, taken 30 days after allogeneic stem cell transplant.

The CDR3: CASSQGSGGTQYF. The CDR3 DNA reads as TGTGCCAGCAGCCAGGGTAGCGGAGGGACCCAGTACTTC. The chain is built from TRBV14 and TRBJ2-5, with TRBD2 as a possible D gene (6 bases). The CDR3 is made up of 13 amino acids. CDR1 is SGHDN and CDR2 is FVKESK in the germline V gene. With 3 bases removed from V and 7 bases from J, the gap between germline ends came to 12 bases. Combining the CDR3 with reference TRBV14 and TRBJ2-5 gives the whole variable domain EAGVTQFPSHSVIEKGQTVTLRCDPISGHDNLYWYRRVMGKEIKFLLHFVKESKQDESGMPNNRFLAERTGGTYSTLKVQPAELEDSGVYFCASSQGSGGTQYFGPGTRLLVL.